These 21 T cell receptor beta chains came from one sample sequenced in a study of blood T cells in healthy people across ages. Combining a sample-barcoded 5' primer with a J-beta primer mix, a second PCR ran for about 6 to 11 cycles. In TCRdb, the 5' RACE reads were re-called with MiXCR into one record per CDR3 protein. The table lists about 1.5 million distinct CDR3 sequences, about 45% of them singletons. Sample: blood. These receptors all come from a woman under 30 in good health.

A word on this clonotype: It may be a read error: a sequence one base away is much more abundant. The genes are TRBV5-4 and TRBJ2-3; TRBD2 might be the D (7 bases). Trimming pared 6 bases from V and 0 bases from J, leaving 8 bases between. This CDR3 is built from 13 residues. Looked up from germline, CDR1 is SGHNT and CDR2 is YYREEE (reference sequence). CDR3 in DNA: TGTGCCAGCAAGGGGGGGAGCACAGATACGCAGTATTTT. This translates into CASKGGSTDTQYF.

This clonotype was picked up one time. The chain recombines TRBV7-2 with TRBJ2-3; the D gene is possibly TRBD2 (5 bases). This CDR3 contains 20 residues. V lost 0 bases to trimming and J lost 1 base, with 23 bases between them. CDR1 and CDR2 from the germline V gene are SGHTA and FQGNSA. The chain's CDR3 is CASSLARRLRESVGTDTQYF. As DNA, the CDR3 is TGTGCCAGCAGCTTAGCGAGAAGGTTAAGGGAGAGTGTCGGCACAGATACGCAGTATTTT.

This clonotype was observed a handful of times. The chain joins TRBV2 to TRBJ1-6, with D hard to call. CDR1 and CDR2 from the germline V gene are SNHLY and FYNNEI. The CDR3 has 12 residues. Deletions cut 3 bases from V and 5 bases from J, with 2 bases between. This CDR3 reads CASSDHNSPLHF. CDR3 in DNA: TGTGCCAGCAGTGACCATAATTCACCCCTCCACTTT. Variable domain in full (rest from reference TRBV2 and TRBJ1-6): EPEVTQTPSHQVTQMGQEVILRCVPISNHLYFYWYRQILGQKVEFLVSFYNNEISEKSEIFDDQFSVERPDGSNFTLKIRSTKLEDSAMYFCASSDHNSPLHFGNGTRLTVT.

This clonotype has more than one count but fewer than ten. The chain has TRBV7-2 and TRBJ2-3; D is undetermined. CDR1 and CDR2 (germline): SGHTA, FQGNSA. Trimming took 5 bases from V and 4 from J, leaving 10 bases between them. The CDR3 is 13 amino acids. CDR3 coding DNA: TGTGCCAGCAGCGCCTCCGAATCAGATACGCAGTATTTT. Its translation is CASSASESDTQYF.

This clonotype was seen a handful of times. The CDR3 DNA follows: TGTGCCAGCAGCTCACAGGGGGCTTTCGAGACCCAGTACTTC. This gives the protein CASSSQGAFETQYF. The chain uses TRBV13 and TRBJ2-5, with 9 nucleotides matching TRBD1. The germline V gene has CDR1 PRHDT and CDR2 FYEKMQ (reference sequence). The CDR3 is made up of 14 amino acids. The junction had 5 bases not matched to a gene; V was cut back by 4 bases and J by 5 bases.

This chain connects TRBV18 to TRBJ2-7, with no clear D. CDR3 length: 14 residues. V gave up 4 bases and J gave up 3 bases, with 13 bases separating them. Germline loops: CDR1 KGHSH, CDR2 LQKENI. The CDR3 sequence is CASSRNGGGYEQYF. Written as DNA, the CDR3 is TGTGCCAGCTCACGTAATGGTGGCGGCTACGAGCAGTACTTC. Variable domain in full (rest from reference TRBV18 and TRBJ2-7): NAGVMQNPRHLVRRRGQEARLRCSPMKGHSHVYWYRQLPEEGLKFMVYLQKENIIDESGMPKERFSAEFPKEGPSILRIQQVVRGDSAAYFCASSRNGGGYEQYFGPGTRLTVT.

The chain uses TRBV7-2 and TRBJ2-7; D not certain. Looked up from germline, CDR1 is SGHTA and CDR2 is FQGNSA. V was trimmed by 3 bases and J by 7 bases, leaving 10 bases between them. The CDR3 contains 12 residues. The CDR3 loop reads CASSFFSVEQYF. The CDR3 DNA is TGTGCCAGCAGCTTTTTTTCAGTAGAGCAGTACTTC.

Here the CDR3 DNA reads TGCAGTGCTAGAGATCTCACTCTTGAGCAGTTCTTC. It specifies CSARDLTLEQFF. The gene calls are TRBV20-1 and TRBJ2-1; no firm D call. The CDR3 is made up of 12 amino acids. Germline V gene lookup returns CDR1 DFQATT and CDR2 SNEGSKA (reference sequence). The V end lost 0 bases, the J end lost 9 bases, and 9 bases lay between the germline ends.

The chain couples TRBV2 to TRBJ2-1; tentatively, D is TRBD1 (7 bases). Germline V gene data show CDR1 as SNHLY and CDR2 as FYNNEI. CDR3 length: 14 residues. The ends were cut back, 2 bases at V and 8 bases at J, with 13 bases in the middle. DNA for the CDR3: TGTGCCAGCAGTGAACGACAGGGACTCTATGAGCAGTTCTTC. Its translation: CASSERQGLYEQFF.

The J gene is TRBJ2-2, the V gene TRBV29-1; TRBD1 matches at 11 bases. Germline CDR1 and CDR2: SQVTM and ANQGSEA. V was pared by 6 bases and J by 7 bases, with 7 bases of the junction left unmatched. The CDR3 extends over 14 amino acids. CDR3 coding DNA: TGCAGCGTGGACAGGACAGGGGGCTTCGGGGAGCTGTTTTTT. Translated, it gives CSVDRTGGFGELFF.

The genes are TRBV7-2 and TRBJ1-5, with unresolved D. The CDR3 totals 13 residues. Germline lookup yields CDR1 SGHTA and CDR2 FQGNSA. Trimming removed 4 bases at V and 6 bases at J, with 10 bases between. The CDR3 loop reads CASSSFGPQPQHF. CDR3 sequence (DNA): TGTGCCAGCAGCTCTTTCGGCCCTCAGCCCCAGCATTTT.

The chain links TRBV20-1 to TRBJ2-5; D not certain. The CDR3 spans 15 residues. Trimming took 8 bases from V and 2 from J, leaving 21 bases between them. The germline CDR1 and CDR2 sequences are DFQATT and SNEGSKA (reference sequence). CDR3 in DNA: TGCAGTCTCCAATCTAGAGGATGGGGTCAAGAGACCCAGTACTTC. Translated, it gives CSLQSRGWGQETQYF.

The rearrangement uses TRBV10-3 and TRBJ2-1; D gene ambiguous. The DNA matches TRBJ2-7 better at its end, which makes the J call doubtful. This CDR3 has 14 residues. Germline-derived CDR1 and CDR2 are ENHRY and SYGVKD. In nucleotides, the CDR3 is TGTGCCATCAAGGCCTCGAGCTCCTACAATGAGCAGTACTTC. Protein: CAIKASSSYNEQYF.

Note on this clonotype: The junction shows a germline mismatch at one end, possibly a read error. The chain is built from TRBV9 and TRBJ2-4; weak D call: TRBD2 (5 bases). CDR3 length equals 16 residues. The germline V gene encodes CDR1 SGDLS and CDR2 YYNGEE. This CDR3 reads CASSAPGSRIYNEQYF. The CDR3 nucleotides read TGTGCCAGCAGCGCACCGGGGAGCCGGATCTACAATGAGCAGTATTTC.

Comment on this clonotype: A read error is possible here, since a much larger clone lies one base away. The chain recombines TRBV5-1 with TRBJ2-1; no firm D call. CDR1 and CDR2 from the germline V gene are SGHRS and YFSETQ. The CDR3 has 14 residues. V was shortened by 4 bases and J by 2 bases, with 10 bases between the two germline ends. This CDR3 reads CASSVNQAYNEQFF. DNA for the CDR3: TGCGCCAGCAGCGTGAACCAAGCCTACAATGAGCAGTTCTTC.

A few counts support this clonotype. The chain employs TRBV7-9 and TRBJ2-5; 8 bases map to TRBD2. This CDR3 has 16 amino acids. In germline, CDR1 is SEHNR, CDR2 FQNEAQ (reference sequence). Trimming cost V 5 bases and J 0 bases; bases outside gene matches: 8. The CDR3 nucleotides read TGTGCCAGCAGCACTGGACTAGCTCGGTACCAAGAGACCCAGTACTTC. This codes for CASSTGLARYQETQYF. The full variable domain, in which reference TRBV7-9 and TRBJ2-5 provide the parts outside the CDR3, is DTGVSQNPRHKITKRGQNVTFRCDPISEHNRLYWYRQTLGQGPEFLTYFQNEAQLEKSRLLSDRFSAERPKGSFSTLEIQRTEQGDSAMYLCASSTGLARYQETQYFGPGTRLLVL.

In its sample, this clonotype was seen once. V is TRBV20-1 and J is TRBJ2-5; TRBD2 matches at 14 bases. This CDR3 contains 17 residues. Looked up from germline, CDR1 is DFQATT and CDR2 is SNEGSKA (reference sequence). V lost 3 bases to trimming and J lost 11 bases; unmatched junction nucleotides: 17. Here the CDR3 reads CSASRLAGGPGNNEQYF. In nucleotides, the CDR3 is TGCAGTGCTAGCAGACTAGCGGGAGGGCCTGGGAACAATGAGCAGTACTTC.

The gene calls are TRBV30 and TRBJ2-1; D remains ambiguous. The germline gives CDR1 GTSNPN, CDR2 SVGIG (reference sequence). The V end lost 2 bases, the J end lost 0 bases, and 5 bases lay between the germline ends. CDR3 length: 13 residues. The CDR3 DNA is TGTGCCTGGAGTAGGATCTCCTACAATGAGCAGTTCTTC. This gives the protein CAWSRISYNEQFF.

The chain is built from TRBV4-1 and TRBJ2-3; weak D call: TRBD1 (6 bases). Germline loops: CDR1 MGHRA, CDR2 YSYEKL. CDR3 length equals 15 residues. V was trimmed by 1 base and J by 0 bases, leaving 8 bases between them. This CDR3 reads CASSQVGTSTDTQYF. The CDR3 nucleotides read TGCGCCAGCAGCCAAGTCGGGACAAGCACAGATACGCAGTATTTT.

The gene calls are TRBV20-1 and TRBJ1-4; tentatively, D is TRBD1 (5 bases). Trimming cost V 5 bases and J 10 bases, with 17 bases left between them. The CDR3 contains 13 residues. Germline CDR1 is DFQATT and CDR2 is SNEGSKA (reference sequence). The DNA of the CDR3 is TGCAGTGCTGGTACGGGGGATGGGGGAAAACTGTTTTTT. Translation gives CSAGTGDGGKLFF.

This clonotype was counted only a few times. The chain combines TRBV6-5 with TRBJ2-7; 7 nucleotides match TRBD1. V gave up 10 bases and J gave up 3 bases; unmatched junction bases: 12. In germline, CDR1 is MNHEY, CDR2 SVGAGI. The CDR3 has 14 amino acids. Here the CDR3 reads CATIPRQGFYEQYF. The CDR3 region has the DNA TGTGCCACAATCCCGAGACAGGGATTCTACGAGCAGTACTTC.